The entry below gives a single T cell receptor beta chain sequence along with its context. Authors' data handling: For nucleated cells, counts were estimated from reference gene primer amplification. Data came from immunoSEQ multiplex PCR; TCRdb stores just in-frame clones and leaves some out. The D gene and trimming were derived from the DNA, and the V and J assignments and clone size from that table. This table has more than 100,000 clones, 89% appearing once. This specimen belongs to a study of blood T cell repertoires in COVID-19. In the study overall: Specimens from acute and convalescent COVID-19 originated in the United States, Italy and Spain. T cells, B-cell-depleted T cells, or PBMCs provided the cDNA or gDNA that served as material.

This CDR3 has 15 residues. Germline-derived CDR1 and CDR2 are KGHSH and LQKENI. The ends lost 3 bases at V and 8 bases at J; junction bases unmatched: 8. The chain joins TRBV18 to TRBJ2-1; the match to TRBD2 covers 9 bases. The origin of this receptor is a woman aged 55 to 70 with acute or convalescent COVID-19. Material for sequencing was peripheral blood. CDR3: CASSPSSGSIDEQFF. The DNA of the CDR3 is TGTGCCAGCTCACCTAGTAGCGGGAGCATCGATGAGCAGTTCTTC.